The rows below give T cell receptor beta chains drawn from one sample of a study of T cell responses to AZD1222 COVID-19 vaccine. TCRdb's table, derived via immunoSEQ multiplex PCR, lists solely in-frame clones and lacks some. Of fewer than 200,000 clones listed, 80% to 95% were seen once; the top ten hold around 1.6%. Sequenced here: peripheral blood, sampled on day 0 of AZD1222 vaccination. The source is an adult in good health. The CDR3 runs from the conserved cysteine through the conserved F or W. Fields, in order: V gene, D gene, clone size, J gene, CDR3 protein, CDR3 DNA. The D gene is left open where the match is weak. Not all rows give a size; the values are once, few, many and, for expanded clones, a class.

TRBV6-5	-	-	TRBJ1-5	CASRRGRALNQPQHF	TGTGCCAGCAGAAGGGGCAGGGCGCTCAATCAGCCCCAGCATTTT
TRBV19	-	-	TRBJ1-5	CASSINGGRRQPQHF	TGTGCCAGTAGTATTAATGGGGGCCGGCGGCAGCCCCAGCATTTT
TRBV9	TRBD1	-	TRBJ1-5	CASSVEGARNQPQHF	TGTGCCAGCAGCGTTGAGGGGGCACGGAATCAGCCCCAGCATTTT
TRBV18	-	-	TRBJ2-2	CASSPLTGTNTGELFF	TGTGCCAGCTCACCTCTGACGGGGACGAACACCGGGGAGCTGTTTTTT
TRBV21-1	-	-	TRBJ2-7	CASSKDRPAGTSYEQYF	TGTGCCAGCAGCAAAGATCGTCCGGCAGGGACGTCCTACGAGCAGTACTTC
TRBV6-2/TRBV6-3	-	-	TRBJ2-1	CASSPGLRREQFF	TGTGCCAGCAGTCCGGGACTCCGGAGGGAGCAGTTCTTC
TRBV7-8	-	-	TRBJ1-5	CASSSSAGALSNQPQHF	TGTGCCAGCAGCTCCTCTGCAGGGGCATTGAGCAATCAGCCCCAGCATTTT
TRBV24-1	-	-	TRBJ2-1	CATSTSRDSPYSEQFF	TGTGCCACCAGTACTTCCAGAGATTCACCCTACAGTGAGCAGTTCTTC
TRBV4-3	-	-	TRBJ1-2	CASSQGGGVFGGYTF	TGCGCCAGCAGCCAAGGAGGGGGGGTGTTCGGTGGCTACACCTTC
TRBV7-9	-	-	TRBJ1-4	CASSLGPLATNEKLFF	TGTGCCAGCAGCTTGGGACCCTTAGCAACTAATGAAAAACTGTTTTTT
TRBV29-1	-	-	TRBJ1-4	CSASVRSSFEKLFF	TGCAGCGCCTCCGTCAGGAGTAGCTTCGAAAAACTGTTTTTT
TRBV30	-	-	TRBJ1-1	CAWSVLMGGTGGAFF	TGTGCCTGGAGTGTACTAATGGGGGGGACGGGAGGAGCTTTCTTT
TRBV19	-	-	TRBJ1-4	CASSRFSATNEKLFF	TGTGCCAGTAGTCGGTTTAGCGCAACTAATGAAAAACTGTTTTTT
TRBV19	TRBD1	-	TRBJ1-5	CASSPDRVNGQPQHF	TGTGCCAGTAGTCCTGACAGGGTCAACGGACAGCCCCAGCATTTT
TRBV5-1	TRBD1	-	TRBJ2-5	CASSPGQKETQYF	TGCGCCAGCAGCCCGGGACAGAAAGAGACCCAGTACTTC
TRBV7-6	-	-	TRBJ2-5	CASSLAPTEETQYF	TGTGCCAGCAGCTTAGCGCCGACAGAGGAGACCCAGTACTTC
TRBV5-8	-	-	TRBJ1-5	CASSGGRQPQHF	TGTGCCAGCAGTGGGGGTAGGCAGCCCCAGCATTTT
TRBV7-8	-	-	TRBJ2-7	CASSLTAGTSYGTGQYF	TGTGCCAGCAGCTTAACCGCAGGGACCTCCTACGGAACCGGGCAGTACTTC
TRBV10-3	-	-	TRBJ1-1	CAISDRASSEAFF	TGTGCCATCAGTGACAGGGCGAGTTCTGAAGCTTTCTTT
TRBV5-4	TRBD1	once	TRBJ1-1	CASSSQLGGLNTEAFF	TGTGCCAGCAGCTCCCAATTAGGGGGCTTGAACACTGAAGCTTTCTTT
TRBV20-1	-	-	TRBJ2-7	CSASAGDLTYEQYF	TGCAGTGCTAGTGCCGGGGACCTTACCTACGAGCAGTACTTC
TRBV7-6	-	-	TRBJ1-6	CASSLGGLGNSPLHF	TGTGCCAGCAGCTTAGGGGGCCTAGGGAATTCACCCCTCCACTTT
TRBV5-1	-	-	TRBJ1-1	CASSLWGARRNTEAFF	TGCGCCAGCAGCTTATGGGGGGCAAGACGGAACACTGAAGCTTTCTTT
TRBV30	-	once	TRBJ2-7	CAWSVGSARLYEQYF	TGTGCCTGGAGTGTGGGGTCGGCAAGACTCTACGAGCAGTACTTC
TRBV5-1	TRBD1	-	TRBJ1-4	CASSRGDRPNEKLFF	TGCGCCAGCAGCAGAGGGGACAGGCCCAATGAAAAACTGTTTTTT
TRBV5-1	TRBD1	-	TRBJ2-4	CASSGTGGYWNF	TGCGCCAGCAGCGGAACAGGGGGCTATTGGAACTTC
TRBV20-1	-	-	TRBJ2-5	CSASTSSVQETQYF	TGCAGTGCTAGTACTAGCAGCGTACAAGAGACCCAGTACTTC
TRBV19	-	-	TRBJ2-1	CASIGDDSSYNEQFF	TGTGCCAGTATTGGGGATGATAGCTCCTACAATGAGCAGTTCTTC
TRBV19	-	-	TRBJ1-1	CASSIDLRGYTEAFF	TGTGCCAGTAGTATAGATCTTCGGGGATACACTGAAGCTTTCTTT
TRBV4-1	-	once	TRBJ1-4	CASSQVEGLTNEKLFF	TGCGCCAGCAGCCAAGTGGAGGGGTTGACTAATGAAAAACTGTTTTTT
TRBV24-1	TRBD2	-	TRBJ2-3	CATGGGEGDTQYF	TGTGCCACCGGCGGCGGGGAGGGAGATACGCAGTATTTT
TRBV19	-	-	TRBJ1-4	CASSDVWGNHLIEKLFF	TGTGCCAGTAGTGACGTATGGGGGAACCATTTAATAGAAAAACTGTTTTTT
TRBV27	-	-	TRBJ1-1	CASTPASGLAEAFF	TGTGCCAGCACCCCCGCAAGCGGCCTTGCAGAAGCTTTCTTT
TRBV3-1/TRBV3-2	TRBD1	-	TRBJ1-6	CASSLGQDNSPLHF	TGTGCCAGCAGCCTGGGACAGGATAATTCACCCCTCCACTTT
TRBV19	-	-	TRBJ2-3	CASQPQGVSTDTQYF	TGTGCCAGCCAGCCACAGGGAGTCAGCACAGATACGCAGTATTTT
TRBV5-1	-	-	TRBJ1-6	CASSLNPGLGNSPLHF	TGCGCCAGCAGCTTGAATCCGGGTTTGGGGAATTCACCCCTCCACTTT
TRBV7-9	TRBD1	-	TRBJ1-5	CASSETGGGNQPQHF	TGTGCCAGCAGCGAAACAGGGGGCGGCAATCAGCCCCAGCATTTT